This is a list of T cell receptor beta chains from one sample in a study of cytomegalovirus exposure and HLA in healthy donors. Sequenced by immunoSEQ multiplex PCR; TCRdb stores in-frame clones only, minus some. The sample lists 100,000 to 150,000 clones, 17% occurring once. Input material: PBMCs. Receptor source: a female donor in good health and CMV-seropositive. Both conserved end residues are part of each CDR3. A D gene is named only where the DNA matches it firmly. Clone size is stated in some rows and not others, as once, few, many or a class when expanded.

size	J	length	D	V	CDR3	DNA
few	TRBJ2-7	15	TRBD2	TRBV29-1	CSVEELAGGRYEQYF	TGCAGCGTTGAAGAGCTAGCGGGAGGACGCTACGAGCAGTACTTC
-	TRBJ1-2	15	-	TRBV28	CASSLFAGMDYGYTF	TGTGCCAGCAGTTTATTCGCAGGGATGGACTATGGCTACACCTTC
-	TRBJ2-1	16	-	TRBV7-2	CASSARQVSSYNEQFF	TGTGCCAGCAGCGCCCGACAGGTCAGCTCCTACAATGAGCAGTTCTTC
-	TRBJ2-4	15	TRBD2	TRBV28	CASRLRDYNRDIQYF	TGTGCCAGCAGGCTCCGGGACTACAATCGGGACATTCAGTACTTC
-	TRBJ2-1	15	TRBD1	TRBV5-1	CASSLVGQGGNEQFF	TGCGCCAGCAGCTTGGTAGGACAGGGGGGCAATGAGCAGTTCTTC
-	TRBJ1-6	15	TRBD1	TRBV18	CASSPGQINNSPLHF	TGTGCCAGCTCACCGGGACAGATCAATAATTCACCCCTCCACTTT
-	TRBJ2-1	17	TRBD2	TRBV7-9	CASSSRTSGGAGDEQFF	TGTGCCAGCAGCTCCAGGACTAGCGGGGGGGCCGGGGATGAGCAGTTCTTC
-	TRBJ2-2	17	-	TRBV25-1	CASSGMDSYFRPGELFF	TGTGCCAGCAGTGGAATGGACAGCTATTTTCGGCCCGGGGAGCTGTTTTTT
few	TRBJ2-1	14	TRBD1	TRBV5-1	CASTVGQGDNEQFF	TGCGCCAGCACTGTCGGACAGGGGGACAATGAGCAGTTCTTC
few	TRBJ2-5	11	TRBD1	TRBV29-1	CSVEGGQAQYF	TGCAGCGTTGAAGGGGGACAGGCCCAGTACTTC
few	TRBJ2-3	14	-	TRBV11-2	CASSFNSVPDTQYF	TGTGCCAGCAGCTTCAACAGTGTCCCAGATACGCAGTATTTT
few	TRBJ2-1	14	-	TRBV19	CASTQTGSYNEQFF	TGTGCCAGTACTCAGACAGGCTCCTACAATGAGCAGTTCTTC
-	TRBJ1-5	16	-	TRBV30	CAWSVRGATSNQPQHF	TGTGCCTGGAGTGTACGGGGGGCCACGTCTAATCAGCCCCAGCATTTT
-	TRBJ1-4	13	TRBD1	TRBV5-1	CASSAGTAEKLFF	TGCGCCAGCAGCGCTGGGACAGCGGAAAAACTGTTTTTT
-	TRBJ2-1	12	-	TRBV27	CASSQTYNEQFF	TGTGCCAGCAGTCAGACCTACAATGAGCAGTTCTTC
-	TRBJ1-1	19	-	TRBV30	CAWNRFGGYGGTPVTEAFF	TGTGCCTGGAACAGGTTCGGCGGTTATGGCGGGACCCCGGTCACTGAAGCTTTCTTT
-	TRBJ2-2	14	-	TRBV2	CASIGTTYTGELFF	TGTGCCAGCATAGGGACAACTTACACCGGGGAGCTGTTTTTT
-	TRBJ2-3	13	-	TRBV15	CATSRDGQDTQYF	TGTGCCACCAGCAGAGATGGACAGGATACGCAGTATTTT